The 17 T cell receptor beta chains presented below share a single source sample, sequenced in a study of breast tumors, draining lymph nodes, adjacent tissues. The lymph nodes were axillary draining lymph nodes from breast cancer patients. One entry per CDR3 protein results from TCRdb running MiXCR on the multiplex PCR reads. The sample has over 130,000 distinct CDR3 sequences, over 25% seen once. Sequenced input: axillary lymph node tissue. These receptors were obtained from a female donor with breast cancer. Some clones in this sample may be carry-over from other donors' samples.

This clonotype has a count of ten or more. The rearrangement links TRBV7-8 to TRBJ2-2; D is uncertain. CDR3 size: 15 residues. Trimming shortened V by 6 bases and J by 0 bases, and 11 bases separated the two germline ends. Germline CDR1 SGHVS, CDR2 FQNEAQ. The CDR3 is CASRASPSNTGELFF. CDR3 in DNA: TGTGCCAGCAGGGCGAGTCCCTCGAACACCGGGGAGCTGTTTTTT. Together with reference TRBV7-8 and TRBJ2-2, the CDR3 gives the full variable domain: GAGVSQSPRYKVAKRGQDVALRCDPISGHVSLFWYQQALGQGPEFLTYFQNEAQLDKSGLPSDRFFAERPEGSVSTLKIQRTQQEDSAVYLCASRASPSNTGELFFGEGSRLTVL.

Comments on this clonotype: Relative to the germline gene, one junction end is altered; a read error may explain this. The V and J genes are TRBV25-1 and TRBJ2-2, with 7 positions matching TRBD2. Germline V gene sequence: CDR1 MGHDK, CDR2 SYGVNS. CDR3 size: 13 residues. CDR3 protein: CAGGGEGSGELFF. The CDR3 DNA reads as TGCGCCGGTGGGGGGGAAGGGTCCGGGGAGCTGTTTTTT. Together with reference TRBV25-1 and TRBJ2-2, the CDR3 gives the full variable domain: EADIYQTPRYLVIGTGKKITLECSQTMGHDKMYWYQQDPGMELHLIHYSYGVNSTEKGDLSSESTVSRIRTEHFPLTLESARPSHTSQYLCAGGGEGSGELFFGEGSRLTVL.

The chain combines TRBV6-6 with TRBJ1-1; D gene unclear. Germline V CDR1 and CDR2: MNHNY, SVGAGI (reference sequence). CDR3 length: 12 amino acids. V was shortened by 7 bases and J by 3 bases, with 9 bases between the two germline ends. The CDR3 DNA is TGTGCCAGCATCCCCTTGGACACTGAAGCTTTCTTT. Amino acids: CASIPLDTEAFF.

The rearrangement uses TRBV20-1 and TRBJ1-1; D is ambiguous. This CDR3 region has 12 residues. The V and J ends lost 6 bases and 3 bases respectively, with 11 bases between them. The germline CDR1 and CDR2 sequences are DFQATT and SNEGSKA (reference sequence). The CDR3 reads CSAKLGYTEAFF. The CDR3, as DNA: TGCAGTGCAAAATTAGGATACACTGAAGCTTTCTTT.

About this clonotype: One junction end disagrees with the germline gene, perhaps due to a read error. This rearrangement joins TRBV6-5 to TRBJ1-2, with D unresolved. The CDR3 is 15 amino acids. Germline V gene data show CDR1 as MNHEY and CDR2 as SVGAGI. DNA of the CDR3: TGTGCCAGCAGTCACTCGGGTAGTTCTAACTATGGCTACACCTTC. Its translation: CASSHSGSSNYGYTF.

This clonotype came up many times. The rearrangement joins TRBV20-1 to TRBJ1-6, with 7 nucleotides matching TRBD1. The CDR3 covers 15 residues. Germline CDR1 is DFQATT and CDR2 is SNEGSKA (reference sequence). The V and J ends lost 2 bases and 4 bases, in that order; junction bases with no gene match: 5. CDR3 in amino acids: CSARTGAAYNSPLHF. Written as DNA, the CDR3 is TGCAGTGCTAGAACAGGGGCGGCTTATAATTCACCCCTCCACTTT.

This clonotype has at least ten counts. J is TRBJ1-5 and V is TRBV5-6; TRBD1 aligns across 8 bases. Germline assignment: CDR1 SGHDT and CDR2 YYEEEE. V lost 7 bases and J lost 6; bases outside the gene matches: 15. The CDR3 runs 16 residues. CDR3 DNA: TGTGCCAGCGGACGCTGGGGAGGACAGGGAGGTCAGCCCCAGCATTTT. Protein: CASGRWGGQGGQPQHF.

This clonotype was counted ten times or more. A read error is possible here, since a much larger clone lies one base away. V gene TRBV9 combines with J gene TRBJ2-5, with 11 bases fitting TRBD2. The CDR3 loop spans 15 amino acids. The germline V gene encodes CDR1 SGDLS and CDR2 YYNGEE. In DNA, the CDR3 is TGTGCCAGCAGCGTCCTAGCGGGGGGCTCAGAGACCCCGTACTTC. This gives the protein CASSVLAGGSETPYF.

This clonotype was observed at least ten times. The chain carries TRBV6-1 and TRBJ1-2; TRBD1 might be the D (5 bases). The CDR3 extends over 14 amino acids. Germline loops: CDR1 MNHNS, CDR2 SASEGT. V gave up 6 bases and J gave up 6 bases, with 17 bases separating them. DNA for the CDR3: TGTGCCAGCAGAGAGGCAGGGTGGGTGGATGGCTACACCTTC. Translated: CASREAGWVDGYTF.

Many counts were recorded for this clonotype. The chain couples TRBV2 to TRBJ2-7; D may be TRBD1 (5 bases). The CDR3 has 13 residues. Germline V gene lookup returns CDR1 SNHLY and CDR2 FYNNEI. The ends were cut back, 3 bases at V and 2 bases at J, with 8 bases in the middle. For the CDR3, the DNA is TGTGCCAGCAGTGACAGGGTGGCCTACGAGCAGTACGTC. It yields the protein CASSDRVAYEQYV.

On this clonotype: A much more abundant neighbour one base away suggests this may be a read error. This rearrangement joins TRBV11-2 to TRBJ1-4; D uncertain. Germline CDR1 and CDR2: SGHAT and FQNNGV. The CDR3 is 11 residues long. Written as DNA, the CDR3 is TGTGCCAGCAGCTTATACGAAAAACCGGTTTTT. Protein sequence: CASSLYEKPVF.

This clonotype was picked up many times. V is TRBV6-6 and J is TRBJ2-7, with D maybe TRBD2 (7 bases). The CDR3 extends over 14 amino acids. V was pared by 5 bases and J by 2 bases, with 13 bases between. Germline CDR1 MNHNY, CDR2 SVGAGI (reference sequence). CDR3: CASSLAGATYEQYV. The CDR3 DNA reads TGTGCCAGCAGTCTTGCGGGGGCCACCTACGAGCAGTACGTC.

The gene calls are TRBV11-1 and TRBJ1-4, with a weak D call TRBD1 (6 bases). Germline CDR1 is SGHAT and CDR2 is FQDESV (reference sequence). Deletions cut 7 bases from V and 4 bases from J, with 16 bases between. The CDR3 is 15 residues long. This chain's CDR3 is CASKWGAGDNEKLFF. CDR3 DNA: TGTGCCAGCAAATGGGGTGCAGGGGATAATGAAAAACTGTTTTTT.

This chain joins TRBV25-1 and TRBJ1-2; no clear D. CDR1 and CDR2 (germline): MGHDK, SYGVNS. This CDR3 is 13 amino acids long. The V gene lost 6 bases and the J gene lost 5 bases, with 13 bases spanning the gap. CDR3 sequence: CASSSEAGYGYTF. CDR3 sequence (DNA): TGTGCCAGCAGCAGTGAAGCGGGTTATGGCTACACCTTC.

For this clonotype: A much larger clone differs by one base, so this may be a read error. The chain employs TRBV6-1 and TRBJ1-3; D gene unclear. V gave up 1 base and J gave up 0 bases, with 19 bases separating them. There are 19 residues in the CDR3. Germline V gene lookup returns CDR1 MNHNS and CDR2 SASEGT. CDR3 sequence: CASSEVSFKGSSSGNTIYF. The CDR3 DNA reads TGTGCCAGCAGTGAAGTTTCGTTTAAAGGTTCCAGCTCTGGAAACACCATATATTTT.

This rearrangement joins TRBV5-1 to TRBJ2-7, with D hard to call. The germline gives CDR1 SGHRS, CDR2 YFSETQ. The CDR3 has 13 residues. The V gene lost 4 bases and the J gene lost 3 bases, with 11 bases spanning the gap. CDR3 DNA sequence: TGCGCCAGCAGCCCAGACACATTCTACGAGCAGTACTTC. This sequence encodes CASSPDTFYEQYF.

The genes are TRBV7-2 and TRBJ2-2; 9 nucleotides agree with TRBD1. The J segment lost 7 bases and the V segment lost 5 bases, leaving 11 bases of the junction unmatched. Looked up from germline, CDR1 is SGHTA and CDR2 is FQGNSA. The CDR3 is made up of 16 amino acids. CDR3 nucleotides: TGTGCCAGCAGCGTGACCGGGACAGGGAAGATCGGGGAGCTGTTTTTT. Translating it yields CASSVTGTGKIGELFF.